A single sample is the source of the 32 T cell receptor beta chains below, sequenced in a study of T cells after yellow fever vaccination. TCRdb called the 5' RACE reads again in MiXCR, with one record for every CDR3 protein. The data contain hundreds of thousands of distinct CDR3 sequences, 21% of them singletons. The source material was PBMCs, sampled 20 to 25 days after the first yellow fever vaccination. Receptor source: a man aged 18 to 30 who received the YFV17D yellow fever vaccine.

V and J are TRBV7-9 and TRBJ1-4; D might be TRBD1 (5 bases). The CDR3 is 13 residues long. V was shortened by 5 bases and J by 8 bases, with 12 bases between the two germline ends. CDR1 is SEHNR, CDR2 FQNEAQ, per germline (reference sequence). For the CDR3, the DNA is TGTGCCAGCAGCCCCACGGCAGGGGAAAAACTGTTTTTT. It is translated as CASSPTAGEKLFF.

The rearrangement joins TRBV4-3 to TRBJ2-7, with TRBD1 identical over 7 bases. Germline V gene lookup returns CDR1 LGHNA and CDR2 YSLEER. The trim removed 3 bases at V and 6 bases at J, leaving 8 bases unmatched. This CDR3 has 14 residues. The CDR3 loop is CASSHRQGESEQYF. In DNA, the CDR3 is TGCGCCAGCAGCCACAGGCAGGGGGAGAGCGAGCAGTACTTC.

This clonotype was observed a handful of times. The gene calls are TRBV7-2 and TRBJ1-4; 8 bases are shared with TRBD1. V shed 2 bases and J 7 bases; nucleotides not matched to a gene: 9. Germline V lookup: CDR1 SGHTA, CDR2 FQGNSA. This CDR3 spans 16 amino acids. CDR3 sequence reads: CASSLQSHRGGEKLFF. DNA for the CDR3: TGTGCCAGCAGCTTACAGAGCCACAGGGGGGGTGAAAAACTGTTTTTT.

The chain is built from TRBV5-1 and TRBJ2-1; 13 positions agree with TRBD2. Trimming at V came to 3 bases and at J to 8 bases, leaving 5 bases not matched to a gene. Looked up from germline, CDR1 is SGHRS and CDR2 is YFSETQ. There are 15 residues in the CDR3. The CDR3 loop reads CASSSLAGGDDEQFF. The CDR3 coding sequence is TGCGCCAGCAGCTCACTAGCGGGGGGGGATGATGAGCAGTTCTTC.

The J gene is TRBJ1-1, the V gene TRBV6-5; weak D call: TRBD1 (6 bases). CDR1 is MNHEY, CDR2 SVGAGI, per germline. CDR3 length: 18 residues. Trimming took 2 bases from V and 0 from J, leaving 19 bases between them. The CDR3 spells CASSYGGQPPFLNTEAFF. CDR3 DNA: TGTGCCAGCAGTTACGGGGGACAACCTCCTTTCCTGAACACTGAAGCTTTCTTT.

This clonotype was detected a few times. The chain recombines TRBV5-1 with TRBJ2-5; 12 nucleotides line up with TRBD2. Germline V gives CDR1 SGHRS, CDR2 YFSETQ. The CDR3 totals 17 residues. Trimming cost V 0 bases and J 2 bases; bases outside gene matches: 5. The chain's CDR3 is CASSLATSGGNQETQYF. DNA for the CDR3: TGCGCCAGCAGCTTGGCGACTAGCGGGGGAAATCAAGAGACCCAGTACTTC.

This clonotype was detected once. The chain is built from TRBV18 and TRBJ2-6, with D tentatively TRBD1 (6 bases). Trimming removed 0 bases at V and 0 bases at J, with 12 bases between. CDR3 length: 18 residues. Per germline, CDR1 KGHSH and CDR2 LQKENI. The DNA of the CDR3 is TGTGCCAGCTCACCACCCGGGACACCCAGCTCTGGGGCCAACGTCCTGACTTTC. It is translated as CASSPPGTPSSGANVLTF.

The chain uses TRBV15 and TRBJ2-5; 9 bases map to TRBD2. The germline V gene encodes CDR1 LNHNV and CDR2 YYDKDF (reference sequence). After removal of 0 bases from V and 5 bases from J, the junction contained 7 bases not matched to a gene. CDR3 length: 16 residues. For the CDR3, the DNA is TGTGCCACCAGCAGAGATTATAAGCGGGGGGCGGAGACCCAGTACTTC. It codes for CATSRDYKRGAETQYF.

The V gene is TRBV4-3, the J gene TRBJ1-3; D uncertain. The V end was cut by 5 bases, the J end by 3 bases, with 14 bases between. Germline-derived CDR1 and CDR2 are LGHNA and YSLEER. The CDR3 is 15 residues long. The CDR3 DNA sequence: TGCGCCAGCAGCTCTCGACTCATCAGTGGAAACACCATATATTTT. It specifies CASSSRLISGNTIYF.

This clonotype was counted a few times. The genes are TRBV7-2 and TRBJ2-7; 7 bases are a match to TRBD1. The V segment lost 4 bases and the J segment 4 bases; nucleotides outside the gene matches: 4. CDR1 is SGHTA, CDR2 FQGNSA, per germline. The CDR3 contains 13 residues. The CDR3 nucleotides are TGTGCCAGCAGCTCGGACAGGCAATACGAGCAGTACGTC. This translates into CASSSDRQYEQYV.

This chain joins TRBV7-9 and TRBJ2-4; no clear D gene. The V gene's germline CDR1 is SEHNR and CDR2 FQNEAQ (reference sequence). Between the trimmed V and J ends, which lost 5 bases and 7 bases, there was a span of 15 bases. This CDR3 comprises 14 residues. The CDR3 region is CASSLGGAWNIQYF. The CDR3 DNA sequence: TGTGCCAGCAGCCTAGGCGGAGCCTGGAACATTCAGTACTTC.

The chain is built from TRBV3-1 and TRBJ2-3; D unclear. V shed 5 bases and J shed 5 bases, with 17 bases lying between them. Germline V lookup: CDR1 LGHDT, CDR2 YNNKEL (reference sequence). The length of the CDR3 is 15 residues. The CDR3 loop reads CASSYQGSRRDTQYF. As DNA, the CDR3 is TGTGCCAGCAGCTATCAAGGGTCAAGAAGAGATACGCAGTATTTT.

This clonotype has ten or more counts. The chain is built from TRBV5-1 and TRBJ2-3; tentatively, D is TRBD1 (5 bases). Germline CDR1 reads SGHRS; CDR2 reads YFSETQ. This CDR3 spans 13 amino acids. V was trimmed by 0 bases and J by 6 bases, leaving 8 bases between them. CDR3 nucleotide sequence: TGCGCCAGCAGCTTGGCAGGGTTGGATACGCAGTATTTT. Its translation is CASSLAGLDTQYF.

V and J are TRBV7-6 and TRBJ1-1; D not certain. The CDR3 totals 14 residues. In germline, CDR1 is SGHVS, CDR2 FNYEAQ. Trimming shortened V by 4 bases and J by 1 base, and 10 bases separated the two germline ends. The CDR3 DNA follows: TGTGCCAGCAGCTCCGGACGGTCGAACACTGAAGCTTTCTTT. Its protein product is CASSSGRSNTEAFF.

In this sample, this clonotype turned up a few times. V usage is TRBV20-1 and J usage is TRBJ1-1; 10 bases are shared with TRBD1. Germline CDR1 reads DFQATT; CDR2 reads SNEGSKA (reference sequence). This CDR3 comprises 15 residues. V was clipped by 1 base and J by 7 bases; unmatched bases: 9. CDR3 loop: CSARVPGQGTDEAFF. In nucleotides, the CDR3 is TGCAGTGCTAGAGTCCCGGGACAGGGGACGGATGAAGCTTTCTTT.

The gene calls are TRBV7-9 and TRBJ1-4; D perhaps matches TRBD1 (5 bases). Deletions cut 5 bases from V and 3 bases from J, with 16 bases between. CDR1 is SEHNR, CDR2 FQNEAQ, per germline (reference sequence). The CDR3 is 16 residues long. The CDR3 region is CASSQDGGGANEKLFF. As DNA, the CDR3 is TGTGCCAGCAGCCAGGACGGCGGAGGGGCTAATGAAAAACTGTTTTTT.

The genes are TRBV5-4 and TRBJ2-3; 9 bases line up with TRBD2. V was clipped by 1 base and J by 4 bases; unmatched bases: 7. The V gene's germline CDR1 is SGHNT and CDR2 YYREEE (reference sequence). CDR3 length: 16 amino acids. The CDR3 loop reads CASSLYSGGRSDTQYF. CDR3 coding DNA: TGTGCCAGCAGCTTGTACAGCGGGGGGAGATCAGATACGCAGTATTTT. The full variable domain, in which reference TRBV5-4 and TRBJ2-3 provide the parts outside the CDR3, is ETGVTQSPTHLIKTRGQQVTLRCSSQSGHNTVSWYQQALGQGPQFIFQYYREEENGRGNFPPRFSGLQFPNYSSELNVNALELDDSALYLCASSLYSGGRSDTQYFGPGTRLTVL.

This clonotype was found a few times. This CDR3 reads CASSQARQGNYEQYF. The CDR3 nucleotides are TGCGCCAGCAGCCAAGCGCGACAGGGAAATTACGAGCAGTACTTC. This rearrangement joins TRBV4-1 to TRBJ2-7; 7 positions agree with TRBD1. The germline gives CDR1 MGHRA, CDR2 YSYEKL. There are 15 residues in the CDR3. Germline trimming cut 1 base from V and 4 bases from J; bases unmatched to any gene: 7.

The chain joins TRBV7-9 to TRBJ1-5; maybe TRBD1 (5 bases). The CDR3 consists of 17 residues. V gave up 4 bases and J gave up 2 bases, with 18 bases separating them. Germline V gene lookup returns CDR1 SEHNR and CDR2 FQNEAQ (reference sequence). The CDR3 here is CASSSPGGSYGNQPQHF. The CDR3 DNA reads TGTGCCAGCAGCTCCCCCGGGGGTTCGTATGGCAATCAGCCCCAGCATTTT.

Only a few counts were recorded for this clonotype. V is TRBV11-2 and J is TRBJ2-7; D may be TRBD1 (6 bases). From germline, CDR1 is SGHAT and CDR2 FQNNGV. The CDR3 is 14 amino acids. V lost 2 bases to trimming and J lost 6 bases, with 14 bases between them. The CDR3 loop reads CASSLQGTTREQYV. The CDR3 region has the DNA TGTGCCAGCAGCTTACAAGGGACAACGCGCGAGCAGTACGTC.

This clonotype has more than one count but fewer than ten. The rearrangement joins TRBV14 to TRBJ2-1; D unresolved. The CDR3 length is 11 residues. Between the trimmed V and J ends, which lost 1 base and 13 bases, there was a span of 8 bases. Per germline, CDR1 SGHDN and CDR2 FVKESK. CDR3 nucleotide sequence: TGTGCCAGCAGCCAAGGATTAGCCCAGTTCTTC. The encoded protein is CASSQGLAQFF.

This clonotype was seen only a few times. This chain connects TRBV3-1 to TRBJ2-1, with TRBD2 identical over 9 bases. Germline V gene sequence: CDR1 LGHDT, CDR2 YNNKEL (reference sequence). This CDR3 is 18 amino acids long. V shed 0 bases, J shed 4 bases, and the junction held 10 bases outside the gene matches. For the CDR3, the DNA is TGTGCCAGCAGCCAAGAAAGTAAGCGGGGGGCACTTTACAATGAGCAGTTCTTC. Its translation is CASSQESKRGALYNEQFF.

The chain combines TRBV20-1 with TRBJ2-4; TRBD1 might be the D (7 bases). V lost 3 bases to trimming and J lost 6 bases, with 15 bases between them. The CDR3 totals 14 residues. Germline loops: CDR1 DFQATT, CDR2 SNEGSKA (reference sequence). The CDR3 loop reads CSASPGAGGNIQYF. The CDR3 DNA is TGCAGTGCTAGCCCGGGGGCAGGGGGAAACATTCAGTACTTC.

CDR3 coding DNA: TGTGCCAGCAGTGACTCAGGGGACACTGAAGCTTTCTTT. This translates into CASSDSGDTEAFF. This rearrangement joins TRBV6-4 to TRBJ1-1; possible D gene TRBD1, 5 bases. The CDR3 has 13 residues. V was cut by 0 bases and J by 3 bases, with 5 bases left in between. Looked up from germline, CDR1 is MRHNA and CDR2 is SNTAGT.

The table lists this clonotype with a few counts. As DNA, the CDR3 is TGTGCCAGCAGCTTGAGGGGGCTGGGAAATTCACCCCTCCACTTT. Amino acid sequence: CASSLRGLGNSPLHF. This chain joins TRBV5-8 and TRBJ1-6, with 7 positions matching TRBD1. CDR1 is SGHTS and CDR2 is YDEGEE in the germline V gene. V dropped 1 base and J dropped 7; count of bases not matched to a gene: 5. The CDR3 contains 15 residues.

This clonotype was seen only a few times. This rearrangement joins TRBV12-3 or TRBV12-4 to TRBJ2-7; D may be TRBD1 (6 bases). The V and J ends lost 7 bases and 6 bases respectively, with 16 bases between them. This CDR3 has 13 residues. The CDR3 DNA reads as TGTGCCAGCAAAATACACAGGGATCTCGAGCAGTACTTC. It is translated as CASKIHRDLEQYF.

The genes are TRBV12-3 or TRBV12-4 and TRBJ1-6; TRBD1 might be the D (5 bases). V lost 9 bases to trimming and J lost 10 bases, with 16 bases between them. This CDR3 is built from 13 residues. CDR3: CASELAWGSPLHF. The CDR3 DNA reads as TGTGCCAGTGAACTCGCTTGGGGGTCACCCCTCCACTTT.

Only a few counts were recorded for this clonotype. CDR3 in amino acids: CASSWLERGMETQYF. The DNA for the CDR3 is TGTGCCAGCAGTTGGTTAGAGCGGGGGATGGAGACCCAGTACTTC. The chain recombines TRBV6-5 with TRBJ2-5; the match to TRBD2 covers 8 bases. Germline-derived CDR1 and CDR2 are MNHEY and SVGAGI. The J segment lost 5 bases and the V segment lost 4 bases, leaving 9 bases of the junction unmatched. The CDR3 totals 15 residues.

The V gene is TRBV5-8, the J gene TRBJ1-2; tentatively, D is TRBD1 (5 bases). V shed 0 bases and J shed 8 bases, with 14 bases lying between them. CDR1 and CDR2 from the germline V gene are SGHTS and YDEGEE. The length of the CDR3 is 14 residues. The CDR3 region has the DNA TGTGCCAGCAGCTTGGCCTGGGGACTCGGCGGCTACACCTTC. The encoded protein is CASSLAWGLGGYTF.

This clonotype was seen a handful of times. The chain recombines TRBV7-2 with TRBJ2-1, with 8 bases aligning to TRBD2. V was clipped by 5 bases and J by 2 bases; unmatched bases: 5. CDR3 length: 15 amino acids. Germline assignment: CDR1 SGHTA and CDR2 FQGNSA. CDR3 in amino acids: CASSRGGAAYNEQFF. The CDR3 DNA is TGTGCCAGCAGCCGGGGGGGGGCGGCCTACAATGAGCAGTTCTTC.

The V gene is TRBV11-2, the J gene TRBJ2-7; tentatively, D is TRBD2 (5 bases). Trimming pared 5 bases from V and 0 bases from J, leaving 23 bases between. The CDR3 is 18 residues long. CDR1 and CDR2 from the germline V gene are SGHAT and FQNNGV. The CDR3 coding sequence is TGTGCCAGCAGCCTCGATAATCATACGGGGTTGATCTCCTACGAGCAGTACTTC. Amino acids: CASSLDNHTGLISYEQYF.

V and J are TRBV5-1 and TRBJ2-7, with 7 bases fitting TRBD2. The CDR3 covers 18 residues. Germline V gene sequence: CDR1 SGHRS, CDR2 YFSETQ. V was pared by 4 bases and J by 2 bases, with 18 bases of the junction left unmatched. The CDR3 reads CASSITVDRASGAYEQYF. CDR3 DNA sequence: TGCGCCAGCAGCATAACGGTCGATAGGGCTAGCGGAGCCTACGAGCAGTACTTC.